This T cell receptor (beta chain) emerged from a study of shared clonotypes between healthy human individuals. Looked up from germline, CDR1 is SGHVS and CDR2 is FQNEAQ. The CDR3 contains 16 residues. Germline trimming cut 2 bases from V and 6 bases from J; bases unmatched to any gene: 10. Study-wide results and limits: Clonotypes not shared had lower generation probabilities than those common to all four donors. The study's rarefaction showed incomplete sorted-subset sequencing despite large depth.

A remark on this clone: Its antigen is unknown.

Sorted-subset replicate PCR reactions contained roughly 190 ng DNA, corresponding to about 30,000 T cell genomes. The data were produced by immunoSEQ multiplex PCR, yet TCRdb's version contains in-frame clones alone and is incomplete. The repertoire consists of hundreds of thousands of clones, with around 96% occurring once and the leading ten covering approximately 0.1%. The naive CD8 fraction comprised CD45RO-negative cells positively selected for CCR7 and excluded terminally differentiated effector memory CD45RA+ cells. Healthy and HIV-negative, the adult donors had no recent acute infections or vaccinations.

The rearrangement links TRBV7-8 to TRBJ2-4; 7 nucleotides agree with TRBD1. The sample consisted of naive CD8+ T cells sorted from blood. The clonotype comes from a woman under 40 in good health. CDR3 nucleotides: TGTGCCAGCAGCTTATACAACAGTAGGGACAGAAACATTCAGTACTTC. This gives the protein CASSLYNSRDRNIQYF.